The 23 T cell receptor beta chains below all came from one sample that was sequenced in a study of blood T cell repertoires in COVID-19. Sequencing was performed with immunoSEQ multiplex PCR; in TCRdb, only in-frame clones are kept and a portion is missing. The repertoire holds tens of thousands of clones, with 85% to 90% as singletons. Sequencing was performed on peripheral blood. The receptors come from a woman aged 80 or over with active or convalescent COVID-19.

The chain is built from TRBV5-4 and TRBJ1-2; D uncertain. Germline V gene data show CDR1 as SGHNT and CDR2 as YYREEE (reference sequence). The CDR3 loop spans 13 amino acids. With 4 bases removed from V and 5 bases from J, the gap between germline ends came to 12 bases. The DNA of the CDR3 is TGTGCCAGCAGCCGGCATCAGGATTATGGCTACACCTTC. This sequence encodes CASSRHQDYGYTF.

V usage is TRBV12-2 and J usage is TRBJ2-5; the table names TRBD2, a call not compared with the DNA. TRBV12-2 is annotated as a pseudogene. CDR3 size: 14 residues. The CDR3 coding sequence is TGTGCAGGCCTAAGCGAGAGAGTAGCTGAGACCCAGTACTTC. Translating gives CAGLSERVAETQYF.

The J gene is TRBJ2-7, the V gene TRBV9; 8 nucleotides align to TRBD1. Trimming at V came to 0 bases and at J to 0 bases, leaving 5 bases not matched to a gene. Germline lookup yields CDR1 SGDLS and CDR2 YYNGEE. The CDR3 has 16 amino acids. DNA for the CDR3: TGTGCCAGCAGCGTAGGGCCCGACAGGGGCTCCTACGAGCAGTACTTC. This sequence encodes CASSVGPDRGSYEQYF.

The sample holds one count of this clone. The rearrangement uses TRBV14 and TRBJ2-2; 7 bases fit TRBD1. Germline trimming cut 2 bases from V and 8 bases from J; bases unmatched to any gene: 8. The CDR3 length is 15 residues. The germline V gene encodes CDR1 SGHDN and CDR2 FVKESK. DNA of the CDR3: TGTGCCAGCAGCCAAACGGCACAGGGGCAGGGGGAGCTGTTTTTT. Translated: CASSQTAQGQGELFF.

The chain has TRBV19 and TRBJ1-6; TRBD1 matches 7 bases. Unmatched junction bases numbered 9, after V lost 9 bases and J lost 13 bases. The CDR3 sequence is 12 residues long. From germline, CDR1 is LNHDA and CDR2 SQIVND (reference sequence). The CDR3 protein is CARGTDVLPLHF. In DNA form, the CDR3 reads TGTGCCAGAGGGACAGACGTTCTCCCCCTCCACTTT.

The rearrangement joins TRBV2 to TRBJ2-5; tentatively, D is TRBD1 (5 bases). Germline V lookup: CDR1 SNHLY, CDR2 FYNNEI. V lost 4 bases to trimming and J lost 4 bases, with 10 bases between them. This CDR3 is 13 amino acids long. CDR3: CASSGVTGETQYF. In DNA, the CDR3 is TGTGCCAGCAGTGGGGTAACAGGAGAGACCCAGTACTTC.

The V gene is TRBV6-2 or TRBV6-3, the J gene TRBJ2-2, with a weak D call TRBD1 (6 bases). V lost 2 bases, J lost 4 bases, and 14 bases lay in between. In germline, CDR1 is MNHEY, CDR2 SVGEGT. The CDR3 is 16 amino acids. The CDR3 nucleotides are TGTGCCAGCAGTTACCTTTTGGGCAGGGGCACCGGGGAGCTGTTTTTT. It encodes CASSYLLGRGTGELFF.

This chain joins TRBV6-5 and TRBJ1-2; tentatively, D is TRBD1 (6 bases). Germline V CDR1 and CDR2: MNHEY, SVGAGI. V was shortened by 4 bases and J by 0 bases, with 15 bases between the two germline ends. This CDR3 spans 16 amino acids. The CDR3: CASSLQGEDANYGYTF. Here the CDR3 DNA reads TGTGCCAGCAGTTTACAGGGAGAAGACGCTAACTATGGCTACACCTTC.

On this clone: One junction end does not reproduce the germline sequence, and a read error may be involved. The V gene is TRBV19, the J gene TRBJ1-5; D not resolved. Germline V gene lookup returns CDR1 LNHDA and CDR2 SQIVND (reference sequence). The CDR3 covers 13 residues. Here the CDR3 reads CASSPGGNQLQHF. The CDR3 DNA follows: TGTGCCAGTAGTCCAGGAGGCAATCAGCTCCAGCATTTT.

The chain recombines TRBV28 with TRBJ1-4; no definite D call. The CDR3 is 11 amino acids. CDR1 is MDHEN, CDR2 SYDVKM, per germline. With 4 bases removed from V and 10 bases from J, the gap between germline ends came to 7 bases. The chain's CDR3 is CASSSRGKLFF. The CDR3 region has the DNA TGTGCCAGCAGTTCCCGGGGAAAACTGTTTTTT.

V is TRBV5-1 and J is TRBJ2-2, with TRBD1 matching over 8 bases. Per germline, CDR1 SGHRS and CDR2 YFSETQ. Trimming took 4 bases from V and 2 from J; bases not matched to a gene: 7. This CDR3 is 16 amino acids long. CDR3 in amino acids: CASSLSGTGNTGELFF. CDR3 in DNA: TGCGCCAGCAGCCTCTCCGGGACAGGTAACACCGGGGAGCTGTTTTTT.

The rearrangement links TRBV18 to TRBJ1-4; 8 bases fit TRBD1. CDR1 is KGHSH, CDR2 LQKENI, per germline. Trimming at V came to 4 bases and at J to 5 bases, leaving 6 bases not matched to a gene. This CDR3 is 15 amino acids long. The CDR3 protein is CASSLDQGANEKLFF. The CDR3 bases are TGTGCCAGCTCACTCGATCAGGGGGCGAATGAAAAACTGTTTTTT.

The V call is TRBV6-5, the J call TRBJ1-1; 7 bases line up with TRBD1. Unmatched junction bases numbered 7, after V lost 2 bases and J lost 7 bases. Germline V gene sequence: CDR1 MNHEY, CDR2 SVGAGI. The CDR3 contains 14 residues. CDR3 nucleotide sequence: TGTGCCAGCAGTTACCGCGACGGGACAGATGAAGCTTTCTTT. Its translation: CASSYRDGTDEAFF.

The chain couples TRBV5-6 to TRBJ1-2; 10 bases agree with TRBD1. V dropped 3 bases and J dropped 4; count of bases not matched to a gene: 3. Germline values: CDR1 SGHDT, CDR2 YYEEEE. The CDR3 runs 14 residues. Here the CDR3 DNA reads TGTGCCAGCAGCTCGGGACAGGGGACCTATGGCTACACCTTC. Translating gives CASSSGQGTYGYTF.

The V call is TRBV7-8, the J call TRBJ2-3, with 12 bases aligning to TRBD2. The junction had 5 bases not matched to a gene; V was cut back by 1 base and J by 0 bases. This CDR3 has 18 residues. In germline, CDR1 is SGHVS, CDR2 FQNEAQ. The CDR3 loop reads CASSLGLAGGFSTDTQYF. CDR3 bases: TGTGCCAGCAGCTTAGGGCTAGCGGGAGGGTTTAGCACAGATACGCAGTATTTT.

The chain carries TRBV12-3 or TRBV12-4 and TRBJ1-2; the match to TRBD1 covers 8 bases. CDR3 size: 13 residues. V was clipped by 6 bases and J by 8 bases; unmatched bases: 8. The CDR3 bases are TGTGCCAGCAGCCAGGGACAGGAGTGGGGCTACACCTTC. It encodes CASSQGQEWGYTF.

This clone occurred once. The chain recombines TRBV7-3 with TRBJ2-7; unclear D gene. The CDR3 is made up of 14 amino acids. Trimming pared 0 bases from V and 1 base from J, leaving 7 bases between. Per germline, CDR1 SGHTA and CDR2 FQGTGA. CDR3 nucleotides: TGTGCCAGCAGCTTAACCGCAGGTTCCTACGAGCAGTACTTC. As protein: CASSLTAGSYEQYF.

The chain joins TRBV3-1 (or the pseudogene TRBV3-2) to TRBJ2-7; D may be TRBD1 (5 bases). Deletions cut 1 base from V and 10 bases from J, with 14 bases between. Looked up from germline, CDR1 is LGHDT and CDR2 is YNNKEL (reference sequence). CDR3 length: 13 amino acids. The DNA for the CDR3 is TGTGCCAGCAGCCAAGCCCTGGGGCAGCATCAGTACTTC. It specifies CASSQALGQHQYF.

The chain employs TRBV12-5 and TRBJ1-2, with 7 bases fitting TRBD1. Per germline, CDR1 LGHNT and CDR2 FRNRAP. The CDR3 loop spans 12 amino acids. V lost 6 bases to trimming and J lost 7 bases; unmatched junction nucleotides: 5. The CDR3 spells CASGLTGSGYTF. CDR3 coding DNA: TGTGCTAGTGGCTTGACAGGGTCTGGCTACACCTTC.

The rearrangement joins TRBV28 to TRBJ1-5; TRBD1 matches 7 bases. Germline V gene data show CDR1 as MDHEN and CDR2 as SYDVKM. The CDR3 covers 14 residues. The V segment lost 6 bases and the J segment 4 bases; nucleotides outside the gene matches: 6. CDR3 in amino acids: CASSETGLNQPQHF. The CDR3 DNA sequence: TGTGCCAGCAGCGAGACAGGGTTGAATCAGCCCCAGCATTTT.

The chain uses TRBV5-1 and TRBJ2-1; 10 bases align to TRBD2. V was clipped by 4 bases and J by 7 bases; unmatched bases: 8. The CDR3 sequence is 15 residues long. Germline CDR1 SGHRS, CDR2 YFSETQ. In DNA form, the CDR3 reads TGCGCCAGCAGCGGTGTTACTAGCGGGATGAATGAGCAGTTCTTC. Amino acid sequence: CASSGVTSGMNEQFF.

CDR3 sequence (DNA): TGTGCCAGCAGCGTCGGGGGAAATGAGCAGTTCTTC. Its translation: CASSVGGNEQFF. The rearrangement joins TRBV12-3 or TRBV12-4 to TRBJ2-1; D possibly corresponds to TRBD2 (6 bases). The CDR3 is made up of 12 amino acids. V was cut by 6 bases and J by 7 bases, with 10 bases left in between.

CDR3 loop: CASSKENENIQYF. The CDR3, as DNA: TGTGCCAGCAGCAAAGAGAATGAAAACATTCAGTACTTC. V usage is TRBV9 and J usage is TRBJ2-4; no definite D call. Germline CDR1 is SGDLS and CDR2 is YYNGEE. This CDR3 has 13 amino acids. Trimming took 4 bases from V and 5 from J, leaving 10 bases between them. Looking up the rest from reference TRBV9 and TRBJ2-4 gives the full variable domain: DSGVTQTPKHLITATGQRVTLRCSPRSGDLSVYWYQQSLDQGLQFLIQYYNGEERAKGNILERFSAQQFPDLHSELNLSSLELGDSALYFCASSKENENIQYFGAGTRLSVL.